This T cell receptor beta chain was observed in a study of shared clonotypes between healthy human individuals. Study-level points and caveats: All-four-donor shared clonotypes had higher generation probabilities than non-shared clonotypes did.

The naive CD8 population came from CD45RO-negative cells selected for CCR7, without terminally differentiated effector memory CD45RA+ cells. The assay was run at deep level. Genomic DNA belonging to each subset was distributed in equal measure over several immunoSEQ plates. Generated by immunoSEQ multiplex PCR, the TCRdb table keeps only in-frame clones and is missing some. The sample yields over 2 million clones, about 95% seen once. This clone was recorded once. Its antigen is not known. Trimming left V 5 bases short and J 6 bases short, with 11 bases between. The CDR3 totals 13 residues. The germline gives CDR1 SGHNT, CDR2 YYREEE (reference sequence).

The receptor was isolated from a man between 18 and 35 years old in good health. The sequenced sample consisted of naive CD8+ T cells sorted from blood. The rearrangement joins TRBV5-4 to TRBJ1-4; D not resolved. The CDR3 is CASSDGGDEKLFF. The CDR3 DNA reads as TGTGCCAGCAGTGACGGTGGGGATGAAAAACTGTTTTTT.